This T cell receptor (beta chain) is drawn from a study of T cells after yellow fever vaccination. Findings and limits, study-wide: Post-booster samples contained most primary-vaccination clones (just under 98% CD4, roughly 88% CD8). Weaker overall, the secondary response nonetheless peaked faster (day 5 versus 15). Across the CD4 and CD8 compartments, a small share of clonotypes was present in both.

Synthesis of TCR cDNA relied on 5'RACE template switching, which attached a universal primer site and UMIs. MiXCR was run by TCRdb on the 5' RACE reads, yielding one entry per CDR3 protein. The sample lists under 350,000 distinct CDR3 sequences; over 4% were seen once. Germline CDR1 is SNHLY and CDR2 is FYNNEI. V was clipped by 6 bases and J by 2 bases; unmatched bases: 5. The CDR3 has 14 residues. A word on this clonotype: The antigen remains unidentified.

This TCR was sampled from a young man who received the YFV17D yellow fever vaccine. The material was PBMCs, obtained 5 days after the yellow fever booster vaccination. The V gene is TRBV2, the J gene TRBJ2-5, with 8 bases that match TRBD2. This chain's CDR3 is CASRDGGGQETQYF. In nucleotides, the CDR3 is TGTGCCAGCAGGGACGGGGGGGGACAAGAGACCCAGTACTTC.